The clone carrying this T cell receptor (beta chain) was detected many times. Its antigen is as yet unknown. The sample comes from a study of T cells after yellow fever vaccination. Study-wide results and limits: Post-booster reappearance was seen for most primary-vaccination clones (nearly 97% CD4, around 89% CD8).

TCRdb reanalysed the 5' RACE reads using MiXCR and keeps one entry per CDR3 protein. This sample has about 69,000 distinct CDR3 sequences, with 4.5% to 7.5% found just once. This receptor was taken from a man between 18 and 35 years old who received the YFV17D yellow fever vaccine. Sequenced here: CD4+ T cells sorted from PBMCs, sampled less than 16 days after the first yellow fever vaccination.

CDR3 sequence reads: CASSPTPGTGRTYF. The CDR3 nucleotides read TGTGCCAGCAGCCCCACCCCGGGGACAGGGAGGACGTATTTT. This rearrangement joins TRBV5-5 to TRBJ2-3, with TRBD1 matching over 9 bases. J lost 14 bases, V lost 4 bases, and 14 bases had no gene match. Per the germline V gene, CDR1 is SGHKS and CDR2 is YYEKEE (reference sequence). The CDR3 is 14 amino acids.